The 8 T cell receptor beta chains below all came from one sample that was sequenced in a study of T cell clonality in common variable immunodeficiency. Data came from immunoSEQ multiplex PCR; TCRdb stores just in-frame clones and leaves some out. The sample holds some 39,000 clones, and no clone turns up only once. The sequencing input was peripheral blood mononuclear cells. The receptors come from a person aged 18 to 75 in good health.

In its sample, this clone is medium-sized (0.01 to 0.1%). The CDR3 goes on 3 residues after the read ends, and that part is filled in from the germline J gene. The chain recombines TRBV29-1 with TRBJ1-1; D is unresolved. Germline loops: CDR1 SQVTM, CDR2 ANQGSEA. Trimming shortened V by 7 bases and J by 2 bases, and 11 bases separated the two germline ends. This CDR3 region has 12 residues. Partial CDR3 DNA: TGCAGCGGGAACACAGTTAACACTGAA. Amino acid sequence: CSGNTVNTE. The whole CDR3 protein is CSGNTVNTEAFF.

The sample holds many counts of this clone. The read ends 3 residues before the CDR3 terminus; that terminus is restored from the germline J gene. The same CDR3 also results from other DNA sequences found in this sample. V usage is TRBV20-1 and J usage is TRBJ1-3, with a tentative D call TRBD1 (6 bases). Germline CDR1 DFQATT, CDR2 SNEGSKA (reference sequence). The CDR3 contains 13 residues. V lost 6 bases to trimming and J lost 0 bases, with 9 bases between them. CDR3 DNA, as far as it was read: TGCAGTGCCAGGGGAAGCTCTGGAAACACC. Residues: CSARGSSGNT. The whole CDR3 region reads CSARGSSGNTIYF.

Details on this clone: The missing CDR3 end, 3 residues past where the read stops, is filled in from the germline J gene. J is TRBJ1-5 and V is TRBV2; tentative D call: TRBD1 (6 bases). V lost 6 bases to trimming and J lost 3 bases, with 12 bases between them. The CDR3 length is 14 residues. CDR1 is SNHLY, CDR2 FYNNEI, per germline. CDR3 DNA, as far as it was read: TGTGCCAGCAGCTCGGACAGATTCAATCAGCCC. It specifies CASSSDRFNQP. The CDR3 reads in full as CASSSDRFNQPQHF.

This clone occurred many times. The CDR3 DNA, read in part, is TGTGCCATCAGTCGGGGTAGCGGGGAAGAGACC. This translates into CAISRGSGEET. The whole CDR3 protein is CAISRGSGEETQYF. The chain has TRBV10-3 and TRBJ2-5; 8 nucleotides match TRBD2. The read gets to within 3 residues of the CDR3 end, and the germline J gene fills in the rest. The CDR3 is made up of 14 amino acids. The germline V gene encodes CDR1 ENHRY and CDR2 SYGVKD. Trimming cost V 5 bases and J 3 bases; bases outside gene matches: 5.

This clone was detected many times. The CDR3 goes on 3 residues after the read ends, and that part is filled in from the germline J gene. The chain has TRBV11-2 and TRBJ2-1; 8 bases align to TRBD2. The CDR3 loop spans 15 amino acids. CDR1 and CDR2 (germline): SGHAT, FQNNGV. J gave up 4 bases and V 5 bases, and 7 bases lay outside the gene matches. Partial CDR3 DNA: TGTGCCAGCAGCCCACCAATAGCGGGGTACAATGAG. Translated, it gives CASSPPIAGYNE. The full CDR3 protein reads CASSPPIAGYNEQFF.

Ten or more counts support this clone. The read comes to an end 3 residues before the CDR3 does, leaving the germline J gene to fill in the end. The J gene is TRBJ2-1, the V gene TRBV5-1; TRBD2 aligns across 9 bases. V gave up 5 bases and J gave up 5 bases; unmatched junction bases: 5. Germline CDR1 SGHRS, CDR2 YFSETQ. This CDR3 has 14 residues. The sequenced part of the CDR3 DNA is TGCGCCAGCAGGATAGCGGGAGTGAACAATGAG. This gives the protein CASRIAGVNNE. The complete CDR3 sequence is CASRIAGVNNEQFF.

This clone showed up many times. This CDR3 is CASRGLSKNIQYF. The CDR3 bases that were read are TGTGCCAGCAGGGGGCTCTCCAAAAACATT. J is TRBJ2-4 and V is TRBV28, with a weak D call TRBD1 (5 bases). Sequencing ends 3 residues short of the CDR3 end; the germline J gene provides the rest. CDR1 MDHEN and CDR2 SYDVKM come from the germline V gene. This CDR3 contains 13 residues. V lost 6 bases and J 2 bases, leaving 8 bases between the germline ends.

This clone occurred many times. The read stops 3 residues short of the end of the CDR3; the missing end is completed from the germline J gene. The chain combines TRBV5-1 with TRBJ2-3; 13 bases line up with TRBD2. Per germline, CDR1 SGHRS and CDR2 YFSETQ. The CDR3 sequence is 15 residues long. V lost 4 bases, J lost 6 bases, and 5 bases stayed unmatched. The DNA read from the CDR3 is TGCGCCAGCAGCCATGGACTAGCGGGAGAGGATACG. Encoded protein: CASSHGLAGEDT. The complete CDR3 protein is CASSHGLAGEDTQYF.